The clone carrying this T cell receptor (beta chain) was observed a few times. What it recognizes is unknown. CDR3 length equals 14 residues. Germline CDR1 is SGHRS and CDR2 is YFSETQ. Trimming pared 4 bases from V and 1 base from J, leaving 8 bases between. Via MiXCR, TCRdb re-called the 5' RACE reads, giving one row per CDR3 protein. The sample includes a few hundred thousand distinct CDR3 sequences, 20% to 25% of them seen just once. This record belongs to a study of CD8 T cells in ankylosing spondylitis. Broader study findings: There was a TCR beta motif, made of several highly homologous variants, that appeared characteristic of ankylosing spondylitis blood.

The chain couples TRBV5-1 to TRBJ2-2; D may be TRBD1 or TRBD2 (6 bases each). The origin of this receptor is a male donor with ankylosing spondylitis. Sequencing was carried out using blood, either unsorted or a sorted T cell fraction (not recorded which). The DNA of the CDR3 is TGCGCCAGCAGCGCGGGACAGAACACCGGGGAGCTGTTTTTT. Residues: CASSAGQNTGELFF.